This entry describes one T cell receptor (beta chain). This record belongs to a study of patients and donors after allogeneic stem cell transplantation. V gave up 5 bases and J gave up 6 bases, with 16 bases separating them. This CDR3 spans 15 amino acids. Germline V gene sequence: CDR1 SEHNR, CDR2 FQNEAQ (reference sequence). TCRdb itself ran the RT-PCR reads through MiXCR, one entry per CDR3 protein. The data contain approximately 430,000 distinct CDR3 sequences, 16% of them singletons. The chain carries TRBV7-9 and TRBJ1-4; D is unclear. This TCR derives from a human donor who was either an allogeneic HSCT recipient or a stem cell or donor lymphocyte infusion donor (not recorded which). It is not recorded whose cells these are; they may come from a transplant donor. Specimen: blood, either unsorted or a sorted T cell fraction (not recorded which). CDR3 loop: CASSPRRALDEKLFF. The CDR3 region has the DNA TGTGCCAGCAGCCCCCGGCGGGCTTTGGATGAAAAACTGTTTTTT.